This T cell receptor beta chain was obtained from a study of blood T cell repertoires in COVID-19. On the study more broadly: From T cells, B-cell-depleted T cells, or PBMCs came the material, which was cDNA or gDNA.

Sequenced by immunoSEQ multiplex PCR; TCRdb stores in-frame clones only, minus some. The table shows 65,000 to 90,000 clones, with roughly 76% occurring only once. This clonotype originated in a man in his 70s with active or convalescent COVID-19. Material for sequencing was peripheral blood.

The CDR3 DNA sequence: TGCGCCAGCAGTACGGGGGCGAACACCGGGGAGCTGTTTTTT. This gives the protein CASSTGANTGELFF. The rearrangement uses TRBV5-1 and TRBJ2-2; weak D call: TRBD2 (6 bases). Between the trimmed V and J ends, which lost 5 bases and 0 bases, there was a span of 8 bases. CDR3 length: 14 amino acids. The germline V gene has CDR1 SGHRS and CDR2 YFSETQ.